This entry is about one T cell receptor beta chain. Its antigen is unknown. The germline V gene has CDR1 MGHRA and CDR2 YSYEKL. The CDR3 is made up of 19 amino acids. The J segment lost 1 base and the V segment lost 4 bases, leaving 16 bases of the junction unmatched. Some clones are missing from TCRdb's copy, which holds only in-frame ones; the method was immunoSEQ multiplex PCR. Of about 80,000 clones in the sample, roughly 90% were seen once. This entry belongs to a study of OX40 agonist ivuxolimab in advanced cancers. General observations from the study: Patients who responded partially at 0.1-3.0 mg/kg showed clonal expansion ranking among the lowest.

V and J are TRBV4-1 and TRBJ2-3; 8 nucleotides align to TRBD2. This specimen consisted of CD4+ or CD8+ T cells sorted from blood, obtained in a trial of the OX40 agonist ivuxolimab. The source is an adult with an advanced solid tumor such as melanoma, head and neck, liver or kidney cancer. In DNA form, the CDR3 reads TGCGCCAGCAGCCTTTTTACTAGCGGAGGTGGAGGGCGCACAGATACGCAGTATTTT. This encodes CASSLFTSGGGGRTDTQYF.